This TCR beta chain was sequenced during a study of blood T cell repertoires in COVID-19. V was cut by 6 bases and J by 7 bases, with 12 bases left in between. CDR1 and CDR2 (germline): KGHSH, LQKENI. CDR3 length equals 12 residues. TCRdb keeps only in-frame clones here, not all; method: immunoSEQ multiplex PCR. Of about 260,000 clones detected, 88% appear once; the ten largest clones hold 0.7%. What was sequenced was peripheral blood. The clonotype originates from a human donor in a cohort sampled during active COVID-19. The chain links TRBV18 to TRBJ1-1; the D gene is possibly TRBD1 (6 bases). The chain's CDR3 is CASSLQGLEAFF. The CDR3 bases are TGTGCCAGCTCCCTACAGGGCCTTGAAGCTTTCTTT.